This TCR beta chain was sequenced during a study of cytomegalovirus exposure and HLA in healthy donors. This table comes from immunoSEQ multiplex PCR, and its TCRdb copy is limited to in-frame clones, with some not included. The sample lists 75,000 to 85,000 clones; roughly 91% were seen once. The CDR3 is 14 residues long. Trimming pared 7 bases from V and 1 base from J, leaving 13 bases between. CDR1 is LNHDA and CDR2 is SQIVND in the germline V gene (reference sequence). The genes are TRBV19 and TRBJ1-1; D is uncertain. The sequence was collected from a man aged 25-45 years in good health and CMV-seronegative. The source material was PBMCs. The CDR3 is CASTLLSRNTEAFF. The CDR3 nucleotides are TGTGCCAGTACCTTACTATCTAGGAACACTGAAGCTTTCTTT. The entire variable domain, with the rest obtained from reference TRBV19 and TRBJ1-1, is as follows: DGGITQSPKYLFRKEGQNVTLSCEQNLNHDAMYWYRQDPGQGLRLIYYSQIVNDFQKGDIAEGYSVSREKKESFPLTVTSAQKNPTAFYLCASTLLSRNTEAFFGQGTRLTVV.